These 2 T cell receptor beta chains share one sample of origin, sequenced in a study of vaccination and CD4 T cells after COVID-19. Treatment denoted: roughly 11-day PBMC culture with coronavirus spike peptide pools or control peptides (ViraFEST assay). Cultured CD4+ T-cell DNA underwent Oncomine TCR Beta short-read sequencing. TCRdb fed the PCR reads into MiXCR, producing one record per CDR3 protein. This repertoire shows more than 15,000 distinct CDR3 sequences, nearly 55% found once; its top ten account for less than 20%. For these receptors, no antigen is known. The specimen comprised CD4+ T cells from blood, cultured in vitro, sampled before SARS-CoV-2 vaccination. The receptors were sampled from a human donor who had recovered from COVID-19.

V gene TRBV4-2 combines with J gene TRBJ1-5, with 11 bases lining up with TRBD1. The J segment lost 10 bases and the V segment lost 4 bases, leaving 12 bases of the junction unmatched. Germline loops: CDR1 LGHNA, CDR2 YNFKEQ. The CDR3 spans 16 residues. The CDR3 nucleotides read TGTGCCAGCAGCCCGTCTGAGGGGACAGGGGGTAGACCCCAGCATTTT. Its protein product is CASSPSEGTGGRPQHF.

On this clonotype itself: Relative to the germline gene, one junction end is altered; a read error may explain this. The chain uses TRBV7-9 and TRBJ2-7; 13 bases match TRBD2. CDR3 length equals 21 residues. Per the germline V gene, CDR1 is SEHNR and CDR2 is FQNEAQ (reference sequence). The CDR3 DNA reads TGTGCCAGCAGCCCAAGCCCCGGGTCTCGGACTAGCGGGAGTCAATTCTACGTGCAGTACTTC. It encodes CASSPSPGSRTSGSQFYVQYF.